The 4 T cell receptor beta chains reported below all come from one sample, sequenced in a study of blood T cell repertoires in COVID-19. TCRdb keeps only in-frame clones here, not all; method: immunoSEQ multiplex PCR. The table records roughly 48,000 clones, around four fifths of them present only once. The sample comprised peripheral blood. The receptor set was obtained from a man aged 65 to 85 with acute or convalescent COVID-19.

This sequence joins TRBV7-8 and TRBJ1-6, with 9 bases matching TRBD1. The CDR3 extends over 17 amino acids. Per germline, CDR1 SGHVS and CDR2 FQNEAQ. J gave up 8 bases and V 3 bases, and 11 bases lay outside the gene matches. In nucleotides, the CDR3 is TGTGCCAGCAGCTTCTCATCCGGGACAGGGATGGATTCACCCCTCCACTTT. The encoded protein is CASSFSSGTGMDSPLHF.

The chain carries TRBV9 and TRBJ2-2; maybe TRBD2 (6 bases). V lost 6 bases and J 5 bases, leaving 11 bases between the germline ends. CDR1 and CDR2 from the germline V gene are SGDLS and YYNGEE. The CDR3 length is 13 residues. For the CDR3, the DNA is TGTGCCAGCAACCAGGGAGGTACCGGGGAGCTGTTTTTT. It codes for CASNQGGTGELFF.

This sequence joins TRBV10-3 and TRBJ1-4; TRBD1 aligns across 7 bases. Losses at the gene ends were 3 bases for V and 4 bases for J; bases not matched to a gene: 5. The CDR3 covers 15 residues. Germline CDR1 ENHRY, CDR2 SYGVKD. The CDR3 nucleotides are TGTGCCATCAGTGATGTAGGGGGCTTTAATGAAAAACTGTTTTTT. It specifies CAISDVGGFNEKLFF.

This clone was counted once. The chain links TRBV30 to TRBJ2-1; TRBD2 is a possible D gene (6 bases). The CDR3 length is 14 residues. Per germline, CDR1 GTSNPN and CDR2 SVGIG (reference sequence). Trimming left V 0 bases short and J 2 bases short, with 8 bases between. The CDR3 loop reads CAWSVGGTYNEQFF. In DNA, the CDR3 is TGTGCCTGGAGTGTCGGCGGGACCTACAATGAGCAGTTCTTC.